Each of the 24 T cell receptor beta chains below was sequenced from the same sample in a study of lymphopenia after photon versus proton radiotherapy. The repertoire was sequenced with immunoSEQ multiplex PCR; TCRdb's copy has only in-frame clones and lacks some. The repertoire holds roughly 41,000 clones, with more than 70% as singletons. Material: peripheral blood, obtained from a patient treated with photon-based radiotherapy. Receptors originate from a man aged 45-60 years with gastric cancer.

The rearrangement links TRBV5-8 to TRBJ1-6; TRBD1 is a possible D gene (6 bases). V lost 4 bases and J 3 bases, leaving 8 bases between the germline ends. Germline V gene lookup returns CDR1 SGHTS and CDR2 YDEGEE. The CDR3 loop spans 14 amino acids. This CDR3 reads CASSQTGYNSPLHF. The CDR3 DNA reads as TGTGCCAGCAGCCAGACAGGCTATAATTCACCCCTCCACTTT.

CDR3 loop: CASSKLRPGQGLAKNIQYF. CDR3 coding DNA: TGCGCCAGCAGCAAATTAAGACCGGGACAGGGGTTAGCCAAAAACATTCAGTACTTC. The rearrangement joins TRBV5-1 to TRBJ2-4, with 10 bases matching TRBD1. Germline CDR1 SGHRS, CDR2 YFSETQ. The trim removed 4 bases at V and 0 bases at J, leaving 13 bases unmatched. This CDR3 is built from 19 residues.

The CDR3 reads CASSQDSASGPSSYNEQFF. The CDR3 nucleotides read TGTGCCAGCAGCCAAGACTCGGCTAGCGGGCCGAGCTCCTACAATGAGCAGTTCTTC. The genes are TRBV4-2 and TRBJ2-1, with 8 bases matching TRBD2. Germline CDR1 reads LGHNA; CDR2 reads YNFKEQ. The CDR3 spans 19 residues. Germline trimming cut 0 bases from V and 0 bases from J; bases unmatched to any gene: 10.

The sample holds one count of this clone. The rearrangement uses TRBV9 and TRBJ2-3; the D call may be TRBD1 or TRBD2 (6 bases each). The V gene lost 0 bases and the J gene lost 3 bases, with 23 bases spanning the gap. Looked up from germline, CDR1 is SGDLS and CDR2 is YYNGEE. CDR3 length equals 19 residues. The CDR3 DNA reads as TGTGCCAGCAGCGTAGCTCGGGGGCGGGTGATCCGAGGAACAGATACGCAGTATTTT. It specifies CASSVARGRVIRGTDTQYF.

The chain employs TRBV6-6 and TRBJ2-2, with TRBD2 matching 9 bases. Germline CDR1 and CDR2: MNHNY and SVGAGI (reference sequence). The V and J ends lost 4 bases and 1 base, in that order; junction bases with no gene match: 1. This CDR3 region has 15 residues. The CDR3 here is CASSSSGKNTGELFF. In nucleotides, the CDR3 is TGTGCCAGCAGTTCTAGCGGGAAGAACACCGGGGAGCTGTTTTTT.

The rearrangement links TRBV2 to TRBJ2-7; 8 bases map to TRBD1. V dropped 6 bases and J dropped 4; count of bases not matched to a gene: 8. The CDR3 runs 14 residues. Per the germline V gene, CDR1 is SNHLY and CDR2 is FYNNEI. CDR3 sequence: CASRDGTGGYEQYF. In DNA, the CDR3 is TGTGCCAGCAGAGACGGGACAGGCGGTTACGAGCAGTACTTC.

This clone has only one observation. The V and J genes are TRBV2 and TRBJ2-7, with no clear D. The germline V gene encodes CDR1 SNHLY and CDR2 FYNNEI. V dropped 2 bases and J dropped 2 bases, with 16 bases sitting between them. This CDR3 contains 16 residues. The CDR3 sequence is CASSESWSGRTYEQYF. DNA for the CDR3: TGTGCCAGCAGTGAAAGCTGGTCTGGAAGAACCTACGAGCAGTACTTC.

The CDR3 coding sequence is TGTGCCAGCAGCCCTAGACTAGCAAAAGCCTACAATGAGCAGTTCTTC. Amino acid sequence: CASSPRLAKAYNEQFF. The rearrangement uses TRBV5-8 and TRBJ2-1; 7 bases align to TRBD2. V lost 4 bases, J lost 2 bases, and 9 bases stayed unmatched. The V gene's germline CDR1 is SGHTS and CDR2 YDEGEE. The CDR3 has 16 amino acids.

The chain uses TRBV18 and TRBJ2-1; 9 nucleotides align to TRBD1. The V segment lost 2 bases and the J segment 4 bases; nucleotides outside the gene matches: 15. The V gene's germline CDR1 is KGHSH and CDR2 LQKENI. The CDR3 covers 19 residues. The CDR3 region has the DNA TGTGCCAGCTCACCAAGCGCCCCCCCCGGGACAGGGATGTACAATGAGCAGTTCTTC. This sequence encodes CASSPSAPPGTGMYNEQFF.

This chain links TRBV19 with TRBJ1-1; maybe TRBD1 (6 bases). The germline CDR1 and CDR2 sequences are LNHDA and SQIVND (reference sequence). The V end was cut by 5 bases, the J end by 4 bases, with 17 bases between. CDR3 length: 15 amino acids. This CDR3 is CASSPSDRRATEAFF. The CDR3 nucleotides are TGTGCCAGTAGTCCATCGGACAGAAGAGCCACTGAAGCTTTCTTT.

Relative to its sample, this clone is medium-sized (0.01 to 0.1%). Other DNA sequences in this specimen translate into the identical CDR3. This chain joins TRBV19 and TRBJ1-1; weak D call: TRBD1 (6 bases). V shed 3 bases and J shed 0 bases, with 8 bases lying between them. CDR3 length equals 14 residues. Germline V lookup: CDR1 LNHDA, CDR2 SQIVND (reference sequence). CDR3 amino acids: CASSITGMNTEAFF. CDR3 bases: TGTGCCAGTAGTATTACAGGGATGAACACTGAAGCTTTCTTT.

The chain has TRBV21-1 and TRBJ2-7. TRBV21-1 represents a pseudogene. The CDR3 covers 13 residues. The CDR3 bases are TGTGCCAGCAGCATACCAGGAGACTACGAGCAGTACTTC. This gives the protein CASSIPGDYEQYF.

V gene TRBV5-6 combines with J gene TRBJ2-7; D ambiguous. The CDR3 covers 16 residues. V shed 1 base and J shed 0 bases, with 14 bases lying between them. Germline-derived CDR1 and CDR2 are SGHDT and YYEEEE. The CDR3 DNA follows: TGTGCCAGCAGCTTGCCCCCGTTTTCAATCTCCTACGAGCAGTACTTC. This translates into CASSLPPFSISYEQYF.

This clone appeared once. V is TRBV12-5 and J is TRBJ2-1; D remains unclear. There are 12 residues in the CDR3. Trimming removed 4 bases at V and 4 bases at J, with 5 bases between. The germline V gene encodes CDR1 LGHNT and CDR2 FRNRAP. CDR3 sequence: CASGYSYNEQFF. CDR3 bases: TGTGCTAGTGGTTACAGTTACAATGAGCAGTTCTTC.

The genes are TRBV5-5 and TRBJ1-5, with TRBD1 as a possible D gene (5 bases). V was trimmed by 0 bases and J by 6 bases, leaving 13 bases between them. Germline V gene sequence: CDR1 SGHKS, CDR2 YYEKEE (reference sequence). The CDR3 extends over 15 amino acids. In nucleotides, the CDR3 is TGTGCCAGCAGCTTGGCGGGGGACCCGAGTCAGCCCCAGCATTTT. It encodes CASSLAGDPSQPQHF.

In regard to this clone: Other DNA sequences in this sample translate to the same CDR3. V is TRBV19 and J is TRBJ1-1, with a possible D match to TRBD1 (5 bases). The CDR3 loop spans 14 amino acids. Germline values: CDR1 LNHDA, CDR2 SQIVND (reference sequence). Trimming took off 3 bases at V and 0 bases at J, with 8 bases between the two ends. The CDR3 sequence: CASSITGMNTEAFF. In DNA form, the CDR3 reads TGTGCCAGTAGTATTACAGGCATGAACACTGAAGCTTTCTTT.

Here the CDR3 reads CASSASGTGAEKLFF. CDR3 DNA: TGTGCCAGCAGCGCCTCCGGGACAGGTGCTGAAAAACTGTTTTTT. V is TRBV7-2 and J is TRBJ1-4; TRBD1 matches 8 bases. With 5 bases clipped from V and 7 bases from J, the junction kept 9 bases outside the gene matches. In germline, CDR1 is SGHTA, CDR2 FQGNSA. The CDR3 spans 15 residues.

The chain is built from TRBV2 and TRBJ1-3; D is undetermined. V was clipped by 2 bases and J by 0 bases, with 8 bases between them. The CDR3 sequence is 15 residues long. Germline assignment: CDR1 SNHLY and CDR2 FYNNEI. The CDR3 spells CASSEISRSGNTIYF. DNA of the CDR3: TGTGCCAGCAGTGAAATCAGCCGCTCTGGAAACACCATATATTTT.

This chain's CDR3 is CASSIRDRKETQYF. The CDR3 DNA is TGTGCCAGCAGTATCCGGGACAGAAAAGAGACCCAGTACTTC. The gene calls are TRBV6-1 and TRBJ2-5; 7 nucleotides agree with TRBD1. The CDR3 is 14 residues long. Germline CDR1 reads MNHNS; CDR2 reads SASEGT. Trimming took 5 bases from V and 3 from J; bases not matched to a gene: 6.

J is TRBJ2-7 and V is TRBV5-5, with TRBD2 as a possible D gene (6 bases). The CDR3 length is 16 residues. The V gene's germline CDR1 is SGHKS and CDR2 YYEKEE (reference sequence). V lost 4 bases and J 2 bases, leaving 19 bases between the germline ends. CDR3 sequence: CASSLLPDWGAYEQYF. CDR3 bases: TGTGCCAGCAGCCTACTCCCGGACTGGGGGGCCTACGAGCAGTACTTC. Full variable domain (missing parts from reference TRBV5-5 and TRBJ2-7): DAGVTQSPTHLIKTRGQQVTLRCSPISGHKSVSWYQQVLGQGPQFIFQYYEKEERGRGNFPDRFSARQFPNYSSELNVNALLLGDSALYLCASSLLPDWGAYEQYFGPGTRLTVT.

This chain joins TRBV27 and TRBJ2-3; D not resolved. This CDR3 region has 9 residues. Trimming stripped 11 bases from V and 4 bases from J, with 4 bases between. Germline loops: CDR1 MNHEY, CDR2 SMNVEV (reference sequence). DNA of the CDR3: TGTGCCGGGGCAGATACGCAGTATTTT. As protein: CAGADTQYF.

This chain connects TRBV5-1 to TRBJ2-7, with a weak D call TRBD1 (6 bases). The CDR3 extends over 16 amino acids. The V gene's germline CDR1 is SGHRS and CDR2 YFSETQ. The V and J ends lost 3 bases and 4 bases respectively, with 20 bases between them. Written as DNA, the CDR3 is TGCGCCAGCAGCTCCGGACAGCCCTCGGGAAAATACGAGCAGTACTTC. Translating gives CASSSGQPSGKYEQYF.

This chain uses TRBV5-5 with TRBJ2-7, with D perhaps matching TRBD1 (5 bases). The CDR3 extends over 15 amino acids. V was pared by 0 bases and J by 2 bases, with 12 bases between. Germline V CDR1 and CDR2: SGHKS, YYEKEE (reference sequence). In DNA form, the CDR3 reads TGTGCCAGCAGCTTGGGGCCAGGGCCCACCTACGAGCAGTACTTC. It translates to CASSLGPGPTYEQYF.

This chain links TRBV19 with TRBJ2-1; the match to TRBD2 covers 9 bases. The germline V gene has CDR1 LNHDA and CDR2 SQIVND (reference sequence). The CDR3 runs to 16 residues. J lost 1 base, V lost 2 bases, and 3 bases had no gene match. The CDR3 loop is CASSIRLAGSYNEQFF. The CDR3 DNA is TGTGCCAGTAGTATACGGCTAGCGGGATCCTACAATGAGCAGTTCTTC.